This is a list of T cell receptor beta chains from one sample in a study of regulatory T cells in long-lasting Graves disease. Each CDR3 protein is one row after TCRdb ran MiXCR on the reads. The sample has some 980 distinct CDR3 sequences; approximately 90% are singletons. The specimen comprised peripheral blood mononuclear cells (PBMCs), sampled with antithyroid drug treatment, in newly diagnosed or persistent Graves disease (not recorded which). The receptor set was obtained from a man under 40 with Graves disease. Each CDR3 is given without its conserved first and last residue. Fields, in order: CDR3 protein, V gene, J gene.

CDR3: ASSPGRTSSDTQY
V: TRBV5-4
J: TRBJ2-3

CDR3: ASRTSASSYEQY
V: TRBV12-3/TRBV12-4
J: TRBJ2-7

CDR3: ASSQLGLDSPLH
V: TRBV4-1
J: TRBJ1-6

CDR3: SVGATGELF
V: TRBV29-1
J: TRBJ2-2

CDR3: ASSTSGDYNEQF
V: TRBV12-3/TRBV12-4
J: TRBJ2-1

CDR3: ASSREAEAF
V: TRBV4-2
J: TRBJ1-1

CDR3: ASGLVYNEQF
V: TRBV25-1
J: TRBJ2-1

CDR3: SVLAGAYEQY
V: TRBV29-1
J: TRBJ2-7

CDR3: SAPRDGPYEQY
V: TRBV20-1
J: TRBJ2-7

CDR3: ASSLGPGGVAEAF
V: TRBV7-9
J: TRBJ1-1

CDR3: ASSGGEDEQY
V: TRBV2
J: TRBJ2-7

CDR3: ASSPPGPFTYT
V: TRBV7-2
J: TRBJ1-2

CDR3: ASSNGGAAF
V: TRBV6-2/TRBV6-3
J: TRBJ1-1

CDR3: ASSPGSPMTGELF
V: TRBV7-2
J: TRBJ2-2

CDR3: SVEGSGENIQY
V: TRBV29-1
J: TRBJ2-4

CDR3: ASSASGGDTDTQY
V: TRBV6-4
J: TRBJ2-3

CDR3: ASSLAGGPYEQY
V: TRBV12-3/TRBV12-4
J: TRBJ2-7

CDR3: ASRGGGSYEQY
V: TRBV12-3/TRBV12-4
J: TRBJ2-7

CDR3: ASSLLAGGSQETQY
V: TRBV12-3/TRBV12-4
J: TRBJ2-5

CDR3: ASSLEWAGPHTEAF
V: TRBV11-2
J: TRBJ1-1

CDR3: AISQANQPQH
V: TRBV10-3
J: TRBJ1-5

CDR3: ASSGVDRNTGELF
V: TRBV12-3/TRBV12-4
J: TRBJ2-2

CDR3: ASSPNDGRETQY
V: TRBV18
J: TRBJ2-5

CDR3: ASGGVLRDEQY
V: TRBV12-3/TRBV12-4
J: TRBJ2-7

CDR3: ASSLRDTSYEQY
V: TRBV6-6
J: TRBJ2-7

CDR3: ASSDKQPYEQY
V: TRBV10-2
J: TRBJ2-7

CDR3: ASSFYTLETQY
V: TRBV28
J: TRBJ2-5

CDR3: ASSTDKRGNTIY
V: TRBV6-5
J: TRBJ1-3

CDR3: ASSLVMLGGIRTSYNEQF
V: TRBV7-2
J: TRBJ2-1

CDR3: SAVTANTGEPF
V: TRBV29-1
J: TRBJ2-2

CDR3: SARGAGAWETQY
V: TRBV20-1
J: TRBJ2-5

CDR3: ASTPAGPNQGEQF
V: TRBV5-4
J: TRBJ2-1

CDR3: SAQLAKNIQY
V: TRBV20-1
J: TRBJ2-4